The clone carrying this T cell receptor beta chain was seen a few times. Its antigen remains unidentified. The record originates from a study of T cells in Graves' hyperthyroidism and ophthalmopathy. About the study: Peripheral blood was obtained at initial diagnosis, preceding any treatment.

Points from the study as a whole: Blood also contained most expanded thyroid clonotypes above 0.001.

It was RNA transcripts that yielded the amplified TCR beta CDR3 regions. Carried out on the TCR CDR3, a first-round RT-PCR used the HTBI primer set. TCRdb called the multiplex PCR reads again in MiXCR, with one record for every CDR3 protein. The data show approximately 530,000 distinct CDR3 sequences, 20% seen once. Ophthalmopathy patients had Clinical Activity Score at least 3, NOSPECS grade at least 4, duration under 3 months. Diagnosis relied on clinical symptoms, serum thyroxine and TRAb, thyroid ultrasound and orbital computed tomography. This CDR3 is built from 13 residues. The V gene's germline CDR1 is MNHEY and CDR2 SVGEGT. The germline V and J ends were trimmed by 2 bases and 9 bases, with 12 bases remaining between them.

V usage is TRBV6-2 or TRBV6-3 and J usage is TRBJ2-3; tentatively, D is TRBD1 (5 bases). This receptor was taken from a man aged 35 to 55 with Graves' ophthalmopathy. Input material: blood. The CDR3 reads CASSYRERGTQYF. In nucleotides, the CDR3 is TGTGCCAGCAGTTACAGGGAAAGGGGAACGCAGTATTTT.